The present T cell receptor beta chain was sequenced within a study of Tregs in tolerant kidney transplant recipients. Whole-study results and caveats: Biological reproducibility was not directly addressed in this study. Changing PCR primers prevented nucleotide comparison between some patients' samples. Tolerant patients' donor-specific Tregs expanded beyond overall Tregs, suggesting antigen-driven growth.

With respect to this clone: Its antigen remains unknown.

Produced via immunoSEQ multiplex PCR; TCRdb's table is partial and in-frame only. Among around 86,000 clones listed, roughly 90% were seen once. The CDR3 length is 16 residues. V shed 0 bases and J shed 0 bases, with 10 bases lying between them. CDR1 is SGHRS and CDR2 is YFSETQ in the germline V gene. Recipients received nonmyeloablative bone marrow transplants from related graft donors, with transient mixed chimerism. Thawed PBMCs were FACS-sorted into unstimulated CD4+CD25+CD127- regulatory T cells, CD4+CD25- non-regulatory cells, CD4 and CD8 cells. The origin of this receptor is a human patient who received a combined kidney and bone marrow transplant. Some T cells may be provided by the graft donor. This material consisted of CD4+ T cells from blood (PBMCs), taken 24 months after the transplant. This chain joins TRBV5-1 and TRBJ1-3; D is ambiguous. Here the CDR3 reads CASSLEAGDSGNTIYF. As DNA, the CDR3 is TGCGCCAGCAGCTTGGAGGCAGGCGACTCTGGAAACACCATATATTTT.